This TCR beta chain was documented in a study of PD-1 blockade in classical Hodgkin lymphoma (dated by TCRdb to the early 2020s). Broadly, across the study: The study used TCR beta sequencing and CyTOF to define a peripheral blood immune signature of response to PD-1 blockade in classical Hodgkin lymphoma. Broad study findings and their caveats: Baseline TCR diversity was reported as lower in newly diagnosed patients than in healthy donors, and lower still in relapsed/refractory patients. The study was limited to a single clinical trial cohort, and causes of repertoire differences, possibly disease activity or prior therapy, remained undefined.

In light of the paper, this sample's time point label describes: newly diagnosed, previously untreated cHL patient sample. Magnetic negative selection with a Miltenyi CD8+ T cell isolation kit was used to purify CD8+ T cells from thawed PBMCs. As a comparison group for the relapsed/refractory trial patients, PBMCs from patients with newly diagnosed, previously untreated classical Hodgkin lymphoma were sequenced. Peripheral blood was collected in 8 mL Vacutainer Cell Preparation Tubes, from which PBMCs were isolated by centrifugation and then cryopreserved. Purified CD4+ and CD8+ fractions were prepared only for cases with an additional available PBMC sample. On LS columns in a quadroMACS separator, the magnetically labelled cells were depleted, and the flow-through was collected as the purified fraction. This clone was observed a single time. Its recognized antigen is unknown. Nothing much larger sits one base from this clone, and base qualities are not available.

The Qiagen DNeasy kit was used to extract genomic DNA both from unsorted PBMCs and from the negatively selected CD4+ and CD8+ fractions. Using primers that anneal to V and J segments, immunoSEQ multiplex PCR amplified the TCR beta CDR3 regions. A synthetic immune receptor repertoire was used to minimize amplification bias, and remaining bias was computationally removed after sequencing. Per the authors' processing: Repertoire diversity was quantified as the Shannon entropy index using custom Python scripts. The unsorted, CD4+ and CD8+ repertoires were each analyzed separately, with the exception of combined analyses, where CD4+ and CD8+ sequences were merged in silico. TCRdb limited this immuneACCESS table to in-frame rearrangements with V and J called. A share of clones is missing; checked studies link under half to unresolved V genes, and the rest is unexplained. V, J and clone size are taken as reported in that table, and D and trimming were inferred from the DNA itself. The sample yields over 3,500 clones; approximately 77% were counted once. The ten largest clones add up to 13% of the sample.

V sheds 4 bases and J sheds 6 bases, leaving 17 bases between their ends. The CDR3 goes from the cysteine to the phenylalanine over 14 residues. Only the CDR3 region is kept as DNA, spanning 42 bases read in frame from base 1. The germline V gene specifies SGHRS as CDR1 and YFSETQ as CDR2. The chain couples TRBV5-1 to TRBJ2-7, and perhaps TRBD1 as D gene, on 6 matching bases. The TCR sequence derives from a human donor with classical Hodgkin lymphoma. Material for sequencing was CD8+ T cells from blood. The encoded CDR3 is CASSAGLTGPEQYF. Read as DNA, the sequence is TGCGCCAGCAGCGCCGGCTTGACAGGTCCCGAGCAGTACTTC.